This T cell receptor beta chain was profiled in a study of long-term antiretroviral therapy in people with HIV. Study findings and constraints: After ART, diversity increased yet remained lower than transplant donor controls.

A remark on this clone: What it binds is unknown.

This CDR3 has 18 amino acids. J was trimmed by 0 bases and V by 2 bases; bases with no gene match: 11. Every donor contributed at least one pre-ART and at least two post-ART PBMC samples. Survey-level resolution applied to immunoSEQ assay v3.0. Sequencing was performed with immunoSEQ multiplex PCR; in TCRdb, only in-frame clones are kept and a portion is missing. The profile shows some 16,000 clones, roughly 94% of them singletons. The gene calls are TRBV23-1 and TRBJ2-5; TRBD1 agrees at 8 bases. TRBV23-1 is flagged as an ORF with uncertain function. The sample in question was unsorted PBMCs, obtained approximately 6.4 years after starting antiretroviral therapy. This clonotype was obtained from a woman aged 45 to 65 with HIV. CDR3: CASSQVRGQGAHQETQYF. The CDR3 region has the DNA TGCGCCAGCAGTCAAGTTCGGGGCCAGGGGGCCCACCAAGAGACCCAGTACTTC.